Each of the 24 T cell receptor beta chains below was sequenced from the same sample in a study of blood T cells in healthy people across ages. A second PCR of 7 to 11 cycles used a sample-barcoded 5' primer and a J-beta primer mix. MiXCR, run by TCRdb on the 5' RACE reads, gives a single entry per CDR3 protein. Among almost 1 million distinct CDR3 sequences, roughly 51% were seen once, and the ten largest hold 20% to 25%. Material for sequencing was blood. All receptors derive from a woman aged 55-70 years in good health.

The chain's CDR3 is CAWRRQPQETQYF. CDR3 nucleotide sequence: TGTGCCTGGAGGCGACAACCCCAAGAGACCCAGTACTTC. The rearrangement links TRBV30 to TRBJ2-5; D ambiguous. V was cut by 3 bases and J by 1 base, with 9 bases left in between. The CDR3 is made up of 13 amino acids. Germline CDR1 GTSNPN, CDR2 SVGIG (reference sequence).

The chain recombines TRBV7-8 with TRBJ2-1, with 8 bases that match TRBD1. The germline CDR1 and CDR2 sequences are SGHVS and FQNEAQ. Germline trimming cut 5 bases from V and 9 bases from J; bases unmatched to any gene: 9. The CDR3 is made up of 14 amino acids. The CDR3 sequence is CASSPRQGPSEQFF. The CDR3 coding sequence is TGTGCCAGCAGCCCTCGACAGGGGCCGAGTGAGCAGTTCTTC.

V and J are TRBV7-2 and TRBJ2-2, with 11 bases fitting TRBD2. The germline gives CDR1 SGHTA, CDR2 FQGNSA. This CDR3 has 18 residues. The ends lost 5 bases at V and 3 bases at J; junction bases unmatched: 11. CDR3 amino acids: CASSAPFSGRAYTGELFF. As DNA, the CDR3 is TGTGCCAGCAGCGCGCCTTTTAGCGGGAGGGCCTACACCGGGGAGCTGTTTTTT. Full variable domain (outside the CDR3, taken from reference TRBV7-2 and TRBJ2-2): GAGVSQSPSNKVTEKGKDVELRCDPISGHTALYWYRQSLGQGLEFLIYFQGNSAPDKSGLPSDRFSAERTGGSVSTLTIQRTQQEDSAVYLCASSAPFSGRAYTGELFFGEGSRLTVL.

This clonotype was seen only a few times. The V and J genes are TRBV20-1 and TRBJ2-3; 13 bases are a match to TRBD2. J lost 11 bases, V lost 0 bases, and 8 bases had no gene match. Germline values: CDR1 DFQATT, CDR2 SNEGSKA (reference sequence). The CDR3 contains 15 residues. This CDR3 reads CSARDRTSGGREQYF. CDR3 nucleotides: TGCAGTGCTAGAGATCGGACTAGCGGGGGTCGTGAGCAGTATTTT.

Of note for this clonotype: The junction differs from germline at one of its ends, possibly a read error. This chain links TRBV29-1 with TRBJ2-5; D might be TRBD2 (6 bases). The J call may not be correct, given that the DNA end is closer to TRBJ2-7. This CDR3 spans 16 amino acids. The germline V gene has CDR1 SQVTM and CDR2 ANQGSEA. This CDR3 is CSAEGPLPREEYEQYF. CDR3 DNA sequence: TGCAGCGCTGAAGGGCCTCTACCCAGGGAGGAATACGAGCAGTACTTC.

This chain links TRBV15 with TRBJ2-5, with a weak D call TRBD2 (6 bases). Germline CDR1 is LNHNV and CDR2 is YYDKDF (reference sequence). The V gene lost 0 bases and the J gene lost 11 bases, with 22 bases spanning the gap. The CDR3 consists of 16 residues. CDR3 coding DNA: TGTGCCACCAGCAGAGATCTGCTAGCGAGAGTTGGTGAGCAGTACTTC. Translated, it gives CATSRDLLARVGEQYF. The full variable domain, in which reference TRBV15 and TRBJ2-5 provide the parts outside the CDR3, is DAMVIQNPRYQVTQFGKPVTLSCSQTLNHNVMYWYQQKSSQAPKLLFHYYDKDFNNEADTPDNFQSRRPNTSFCFLDIRSPGLGDTAMYLCATSRDLLARVGEQYFGPGTRLLVL.

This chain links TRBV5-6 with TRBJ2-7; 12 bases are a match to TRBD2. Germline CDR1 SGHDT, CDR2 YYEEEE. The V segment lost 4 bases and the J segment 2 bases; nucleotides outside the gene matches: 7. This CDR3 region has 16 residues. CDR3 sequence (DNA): TGTGCCAGCAGCCACCTAGCGGGAGGGCCGGCCTACGAGCAGTACTTC. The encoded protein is CASSHLAGGPAYEQYF.

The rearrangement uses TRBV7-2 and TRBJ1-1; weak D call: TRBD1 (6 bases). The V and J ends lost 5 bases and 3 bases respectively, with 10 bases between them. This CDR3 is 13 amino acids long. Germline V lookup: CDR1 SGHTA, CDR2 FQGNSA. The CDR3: CASSATGDTEAFF. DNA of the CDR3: TGTGCCAGCAGCGCGACAGGAGACACTGAAGCTTTCTTT.

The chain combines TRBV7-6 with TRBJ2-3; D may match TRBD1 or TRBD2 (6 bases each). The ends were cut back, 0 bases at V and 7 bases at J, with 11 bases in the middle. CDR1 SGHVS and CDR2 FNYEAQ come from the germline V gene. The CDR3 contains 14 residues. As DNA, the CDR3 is TGTGCCAGCAGCTTAGCGGGGGGCACGAATACGCAGTATTTT. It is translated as CASSLAGGTNTQYF.

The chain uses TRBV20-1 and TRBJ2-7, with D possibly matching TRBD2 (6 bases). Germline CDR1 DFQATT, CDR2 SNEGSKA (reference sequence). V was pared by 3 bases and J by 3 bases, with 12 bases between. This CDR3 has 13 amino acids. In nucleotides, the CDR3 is TGCAGTGCTAGGTCCGGACTACGCTACGAGCAGTACTTC. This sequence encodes CSARSGLRYEQYF.

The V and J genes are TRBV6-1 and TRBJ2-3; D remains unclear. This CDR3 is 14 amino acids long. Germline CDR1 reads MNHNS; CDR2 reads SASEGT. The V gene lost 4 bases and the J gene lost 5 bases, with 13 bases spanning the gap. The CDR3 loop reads CASSVSKERDTQYF. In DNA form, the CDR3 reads TGTGCCAGCAGTGTCAGTAAAGAACGAGATACGCAGTATTTT.

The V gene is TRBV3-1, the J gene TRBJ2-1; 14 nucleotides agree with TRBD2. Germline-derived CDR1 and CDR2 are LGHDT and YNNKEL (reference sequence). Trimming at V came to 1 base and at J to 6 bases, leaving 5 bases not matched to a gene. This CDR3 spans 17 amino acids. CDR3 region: CASSQGAGTSGSNEQFF. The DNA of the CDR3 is TGTGCCAGCAGCCAAGGCGCTGGGACTAGCGGGAGCAATGAGCAGTTCTTC.

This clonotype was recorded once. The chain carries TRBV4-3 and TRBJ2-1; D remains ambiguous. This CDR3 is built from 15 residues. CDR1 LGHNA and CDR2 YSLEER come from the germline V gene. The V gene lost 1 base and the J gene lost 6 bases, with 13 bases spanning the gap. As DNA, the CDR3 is TGCGCCAGCAGCCAAGTTTCTGCGGCGCGCAATGAGCAGTTCTTC. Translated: CASSQVSAARNEQFF.

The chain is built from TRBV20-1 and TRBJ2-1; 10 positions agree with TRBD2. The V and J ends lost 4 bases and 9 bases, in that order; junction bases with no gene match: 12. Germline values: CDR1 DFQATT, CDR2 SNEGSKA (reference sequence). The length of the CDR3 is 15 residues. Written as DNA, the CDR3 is TGCAGTGCTATCATCCTAGCGGGAGTATATGGTGAGCAGTTCTTC. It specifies CSAIILAGVYGEQFF.

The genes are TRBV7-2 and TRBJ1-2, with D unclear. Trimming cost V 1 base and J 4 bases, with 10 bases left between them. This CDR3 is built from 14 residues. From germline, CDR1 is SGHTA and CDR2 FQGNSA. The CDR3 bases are TGTGCCAGCAGCTTAGATCAGGCCCTCTATGGCTACACCTTC. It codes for CASSLDQALYGYTF.

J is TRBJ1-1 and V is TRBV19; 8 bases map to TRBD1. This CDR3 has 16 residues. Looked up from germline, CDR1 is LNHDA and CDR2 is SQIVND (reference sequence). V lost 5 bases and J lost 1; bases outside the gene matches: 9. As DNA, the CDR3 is TGTGCCAGTAGTCAAGATCAGGGGGCAAGGAACACTGAAGCTTTCTTT. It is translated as CASSQDQGARNTEAFF. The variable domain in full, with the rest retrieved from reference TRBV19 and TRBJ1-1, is DGGITQSPKYLFRKEGQNVTLSCEQNLNHDAMYWYRQDPGQGLRLIYYSQIVNDFQKGDIAEGYSVSREKKESFPLTVTSAQKNPTAFYLCASSQDQGARNTEAFFGQGTRLTVV.

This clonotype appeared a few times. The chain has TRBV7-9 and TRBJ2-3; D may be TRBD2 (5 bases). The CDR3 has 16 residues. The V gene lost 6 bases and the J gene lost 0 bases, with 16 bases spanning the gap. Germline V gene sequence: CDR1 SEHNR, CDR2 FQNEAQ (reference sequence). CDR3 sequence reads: CASRSGVELSTDTQYF. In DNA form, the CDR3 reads TGTGCCAGCAGGTCCGGGGTGGAGTTGAGCACAGATACGCAGTATTTT. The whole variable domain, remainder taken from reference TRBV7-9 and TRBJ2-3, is DTGVSQNPRHKITKRGQNVTFRCDPISEHNRLYWYRQTLGQGPEFLTYFQNEAQLEKSRLLSDRFSAERPKGSFSTLEIQRTEQGDSAMYLCASRSGVELSTDTQYFGPGTRLTVL.

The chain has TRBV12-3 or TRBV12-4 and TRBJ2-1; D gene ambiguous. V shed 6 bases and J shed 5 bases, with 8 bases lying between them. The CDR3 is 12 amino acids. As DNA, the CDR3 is TGTGCCAGCAGCTTCGATGACAATGAGCAGTTCTTC. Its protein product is CASSFDDNEQFF.

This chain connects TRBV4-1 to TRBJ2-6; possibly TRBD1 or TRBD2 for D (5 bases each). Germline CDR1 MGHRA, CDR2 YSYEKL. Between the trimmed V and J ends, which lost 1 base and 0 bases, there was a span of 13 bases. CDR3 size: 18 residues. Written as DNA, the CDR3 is TGCGCCAGCAGCCAAGGGGGAGCAGGGAACTCTGGGGCCAACGTCCTGACTTTC. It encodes CASSQGGAGNSGANVLTF.

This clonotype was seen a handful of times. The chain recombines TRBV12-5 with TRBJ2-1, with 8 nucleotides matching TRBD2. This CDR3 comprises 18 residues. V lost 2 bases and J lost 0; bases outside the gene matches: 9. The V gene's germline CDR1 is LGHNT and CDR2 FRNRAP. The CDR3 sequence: CASGLSFGLASSYNEQFF. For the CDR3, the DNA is TGTGCTAGTGGTTTGAGCTTCGGACTAGCAAGCTCCTACAATGAGCAGTTCTTC.

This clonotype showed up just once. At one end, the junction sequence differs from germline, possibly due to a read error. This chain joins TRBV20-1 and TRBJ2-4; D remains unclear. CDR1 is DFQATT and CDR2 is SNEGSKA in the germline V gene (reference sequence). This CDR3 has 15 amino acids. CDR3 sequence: CGALPPVKAKNIQYF. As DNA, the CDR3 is TGCGGTGCCTTGCCGCCGGTCAAGGCCAAAAACATTCAGTACTTC.

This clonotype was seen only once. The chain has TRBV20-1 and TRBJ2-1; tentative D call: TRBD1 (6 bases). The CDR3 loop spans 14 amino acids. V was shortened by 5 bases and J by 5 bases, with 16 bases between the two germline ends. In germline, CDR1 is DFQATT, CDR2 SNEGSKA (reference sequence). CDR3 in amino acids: CSAPRGQMNNEQFF. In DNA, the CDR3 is TGCAGTGCTCCCCGCGGACAGATGAACAATGAGCAGTTCTTC.

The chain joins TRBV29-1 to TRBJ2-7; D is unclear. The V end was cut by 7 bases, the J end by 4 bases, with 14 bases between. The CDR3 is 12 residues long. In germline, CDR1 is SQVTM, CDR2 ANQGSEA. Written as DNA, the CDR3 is TGCAGCGCCACTCCGGCCGGTTACGAGCAGTACTTC. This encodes CSATPAGYEQYF.

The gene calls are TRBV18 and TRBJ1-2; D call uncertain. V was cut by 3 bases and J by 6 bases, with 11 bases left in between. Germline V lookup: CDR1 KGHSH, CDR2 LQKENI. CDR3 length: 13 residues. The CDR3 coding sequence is TGTGCCAGCTCACCGGGCCAGCTGCATGGCTACACCTTC. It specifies CASSPGQLHGYTF.